A single sample gave rise to the 5 T cell receptor beta chains below, sequenced in a study of cytomegalovirus exposure and HLA in healthy donors. PCR employed 60 Vbeta and 13 Jbeta primers. Produced via immunoSEQ multiplex PCR; TCRdb's table is partial and in-frame only. Here the sample spans 75,000 to 90,000 clones, around 10% being singletons. Sequencing was performed on PBMCs. The source of these receptors is a man aged 60-69 years in good health and CMV-seropositive.

This rearrangement joins TRBV5-6 to TRBJ2-6, with D possibly being TRBD2 (6 bases). Germline loops: CDR1 SGHDT, CDR2 YYEEEE. The length of the CDR3 is 15 residues. Trimming removed 3 bases from V and 4 bases from J, with 11 bases in between. This CDR3 reads CASSYGGTGANVLTF. As DNA, the CDR3 is TGTGCCAGCAGCTATGGCGGGACGGGGGCCAACGTCCTGACTTTC.

This clone has a handful of counts. The chain combines TRBV5-5 with TRBJ1-5; the match to TRBD1 covers 8 bases. This CDR3 region has 15 residues. CDR1 and CDR2 from the germline V gene are SGHKS and YYEKEE (reference sequence). The V gene end was trimmed by 7 bases and the J gene end by 6 bases; junction bases not matched to a gene: 12. For the CDR3, the DNA is TGTGCCAGCGGGGAAGCGACAGGGGTGGGTCAGCCCCAGCATTTT. Translated: CASGEATGVGQPQHF.

The chain recombines TRBV6-5 with TRBJ2-1; D unresolved. This CDR3 region has 15 residues. The germline gives CDR1 MNHEY, CDR2 SVGAGI. V was pared by 5 bases and J by 0 bases, with 11 bases between. In nucleotides, the CDR3 is TGTGCCAGCAGTACCAGATTCAGCTCCTACAATGAGCAGTTCTTC. Its translation is CASSTRFSSYNEQFF.

CDR3 sequence reads: CASSLADRGPYEQYF. CDR3 DNA: TGTGCCAGCAGCTTAGCGGACAGGGGGCCCTACGAGCAGTACTTC. The chain links TRBV7-8 to TRBJ2-7; 11 positions match TRBD1. Germline-derived CDR1 and CDR2 are SGHVS and FQNEAQ. The CDR3 consists of 15 residues. After removal of 0 bases from V and 2 bases from J, the junction contained 0 bases not matched to a gene.

The chain employs TRBV12-5 and TRBJ2-5, with D uncertain. From germline, CDR1 is LGHNT and CDR2 FRNRAP. The V and J ends lost 1 base and 4 bases respectively, with 7 bases between them. The CDR3 loop spans 13 amino acids. DNA for the CDR3: TGTGCTAGTGGTTTGGATAGTGCAGAGACCCAGTACTTC. Encoded protein: CASGLDSAETQYF.